This T cell receptor (delta chain) is drawn from a study of γδ T cells in repeated Plasmodium falciparum infection. For the study at large: Timepoints: baseline, immediately before selected infections, and 21 days after every infection.

A word on this clone: The antigen is not known. The TCRdb protein, from a much larger clone, departs from this DNA's translation at residue 9, likely by read error; the protein shown derives from the DNA.

V trimming: 7 bases; J trimming: 0 bases; junction bases outside the gene matches: 29. This CDR3 is 22 amino acids long. Looked up from germline, CDR1 is TSWWSYY and CDR2 is QGS. TRG and TRD sequences were obtained from every sorted gammadelta sample. TCRdb redid clone calling on the multiplex PCR reads using CATT. The repertoire includes some 100,000 delta-chain clones, roughly 1.4% of them detected once, and 8.5% to 10% sits in the top ten. Bulk repertoires came from Vgamma9/Vdelta2+ or Vdelta2-negative gammadelta T cells flow-sorted from PBMC. Regarding the study as a whole: Malian children's Vdelta2-negative repertoires appeared more expanded and less diverse than Australians'.

Material for sequencing was gamma-delta T cells from blood. This chain joins TRDV1 and TRDJ1; 7 bases match TRDD3. The J gene, missing from TCRdb, was assigned here through DNA to germline matching. This TCR derives from a pool of human donors (malaria-infected and uninfected, not separated). The CDR3 coding sequence is TGTGCTCTTGTCGGCTTACTGGGGAACTGGATACCATACCCATCGTACACCGATAAACTCATCTTT. This translates into CALVGLLGNWIPYPSYTDKLIF.